The sequence of this TCR beta chain was determined in a study of cytomegalovirus exposure and HLA in healthy donors. On this clone: Its antigen is unidentified.

Findings of the study overall: With further analysis later on, most CMV-associated TCR beta chains appeared HLA-restricted. Clonal expansion, a later analysis showed, was greater in HLA-associated TCR beta chains than in equally common others.

With V trimmed by 1 base and J by 4 bases, 11 bases remained unmatched. Per germline, CDR1 SGHRS and CDR2 YFSETQ. CDR3 size: 17 residues. Amplification used 60 Vbeta primers and 13 Jbeta primers. Method: immunoSEQ multiplex PCR; TCRdb's copy keeps in-frame clones and lacks some. This sample has about 68,000 clones, with over 75% found just once. The TCR was taken from a human donor in good health. The chain has TRBV5-1 and TRBJ2-5; 9 nucleotides agree with TRBD1. Sequenced material: PBMCs. CDR3: CASSLSRGQGLSETQYF. Here the CDR3 DNA reads TGCGCCAGCAGCTTGAGCCGGGGACAGGGATTATCAGAGACCCAGTACTTC.